The rows below give T cell receptor beta chains drawn from one sample of a study of shared clonotypes between healthy human individuals. Using immunoSEQ multiplex PCR, the repertoire was profiled, and TCRdb retains in-frame clones only, with some absent. The table shows some 300,000 clones, with about 70% occurring only once. Sequences were obtained from memory CD4+ T cells sorted from blood. These receptors were obtained from a man younger than 45 in good health. Each CDR3 is given with its conserved first and last residue. The D gene is left open where the match is weak. Clone size, where shown, is once, few, many, or a class for clones that have expanded.

len,j_gene,v_gene,d_gene,abundance,CDR3aa,CDR3nt
13,TRBJ2-3,TRBV6-1,-,-,CASSNLGTDTQYF,TGTGCCAGCAGTAACCTGGGCACAGATACGCAGTATTTT
15,TRBJ1-1,TRBV11-2,-,-,CASSLDLSRDTEAFF,TGTGCCAGCAGCTTAGATCTAAGCAGAGACACTGAAGCTTTCTTT
14,TRBJ2-2,TRBV5-1,-,-,CASSLEGSSGELFF,TGCGCCAGCAGCTTGGAGGGATCGTCCGGGGAGCTGTTTTTT
10,TRBJ1-4,TRBV7-3,-,-,CASSSGVGQF,TGTGCCAGCAGCTCAGGGGTGGGTCAATTT
14,TRBJ2-3,TRBV7-3,-,-,CASSLSGASDTQYF,TGTGCCAGCAGCTTAAGCGGCGCTAGTGATACGCAGTATTTT
16,TRBJ2-7,TRBV11-2,-,-,CASSSLRGRGSYEQYF,TGTGCCAGCAGCTCTCTCAGGGGCCGGGGCTCCTACGAGCAGTACTTC
18,TRBJ1-4,TRBV19,TRBD1,once,CASSMGPGQGILNEKLFF,TGTGCCAGTAGTATGGGACCGGGACAGGGAATCCTTAATGAAAAACTGTTTTTT
16,TRBJ2-5,TRBV28,TRBD2,-,CASSLFASGSRETQYF,TGTGCCAGCAGTTTATTCGCTAGCGGGAGTCGGGAGACCCAGTACTTC
15,TRBJ2-3,TRBV6-1,TRBD1,-,CASTTRTGWTDTQYF,TGTGCCAGCACCACCAGGACAGGGTGGACAGATACGCAGTATTTT
16,TRBJ2-2,TRBV13,TRBD1,-,CASSYRQGRNTGELFF,TGTGCCAGCAGCTACCGACAGGGGCGGAACACCGGGGAGCTGTTTTTT
14,TRBJ2-1,TRBV6-5,TRBD2,-,CASRAGLASNEQFF,TGTGCCAGCAGAGCCGGACTAGCGAGTAATGAGCAGTTCTTC
13,TRBJ2-7,TRBV18,-,-,CASSRSASYEQYF,TGTGCCAGCTCAAGGTCGGCCTCCTACGAGCAGTACTTC
15,TRBJ2-1,TRBV9,TRBD2,-,CASSVEGLAGSEQFF,TGTGCCAGCAGCGTAGAAGGACTAGCGGGAAGTGAGCAGTTCTTC
13,TRBJ2-2,TRBV5-4,-,once,CASSFENTGELFF,TGTGCCAGCAGCTTCGAGAACACCGGGGAGCTGTTTTTT
18,TRBJ2-2,TRBV19,TRBD2,once,CASSGPTSGKLYTGELFF,TGTGCCAGTAGTGGGCCGACTAGCGGGAAGTTGTACACCGGGGAGCTGTTTTTT
15,TRBJ1-3,TRBV5-6,TRBD1,-,CASSLTTGTFNTIYF,TGTGCCAGCAGTTTGACGACAGGGACATTCAACACCATATATTTT
13,TRBJ1-2,TRBV2,-,-,CASSEDRMGGYTF,TGTGCCAGCAGTGAAGACAGGATGGGTGGCTACACCTTC
15,TRBJ1-1,TRBV9,TRBD1,-,CASSGWDREVPEAFF,TGTGCCAGCAGCGGATGGGACAGGGAAGTCCCTGAAGCTTTCTTT
14,TRBJ2-7,TRBV2,TRBD2,-,CASGEAGGIYEQYF,TGTGCCAGCGGTGAGGCGGGGGGAATCTACGAGCAGTACTTC
13,TRBJ1-2,TRBV10-1,-,-,CASSPGFNYGYTF,TGCGCCAGCAGTCCGGGATTTAACTATGGCTACACCTTC
18,TRBJ2-6,TRBV2,-,-,CASSTEGGGFSGANVLTF,TGTGCCAGCAGTACTGAAGGTGGGGGATTCTCTGGGGCCAACGTCCTGACTTTC
18,TRBJ2-6,TRBV4-3,-,-,CASSPTPAGSSGANVLTF,TGCGCCAGCAGCCCCACCCCGGCGGGGAGCTCTGGGGCCAACGTCCTGACTTTC
16,TRBJ2-3,TRBV4-1,TRBD2,few,CASSQGLAVNTDTQYF,TGCGCCAGCAGCCAAGGACTAGCGGTAAACACAGATACGCAGTATTTT
14,TRBJ1-3,TRBV5-1,TRBD1,-,CASSSTTGGNTIYF,TGCGCCAGCAGCTCAACGACAGGGGGAAACACCATATATTTT
15,TRBJ2-6,TRBV14,-,-,CASSQEISGANVLTF,TGTGCCAGCAGCCAAGAGATATCTGGGGCCAACGTCCTGACTTTC
18,TRBJ1-4,TRBV5-8,TRBD1,-,CASSLGPTGVYGDEKLFF,TGTGCCAGCAGCTTGGGCCCCACAGGGGTGTATGGAGATGAAAAACTGTTTTTT
14,TRBJ2-2,TRBV10-2,-,few,CASIEAGNTGELFF,TGCGCCAGCATAGAGGCGGGCAACACCGGGGAGCTGTTTTTT
19,TRBJ2-4,TRBV29-1,TRBD2,few,CSGGVPGLAGGLAKNIQYF,TGCAGCGGGGGCGTCCCCGGACTAGCGGGAGGCTTAGCCAAAAACATTCAGTACTTC
10,TRBJ1-1,TRBV6-4,-,few,CASSGTEAFF,TGTGCCAGCAGTGGCACTGAAGCTTTCTTT
14,TRBJ1-2,TRBV6-1,-,many,CASSEEGPPYGYTF,TGTGCCAGCAGTGAAGAGGGCCCTCCCTATGGCTACACCTTC
16,TRBJ2-5,TRBV7-8,-,-,CASSVRRRESAETQYF,TGTGCCAGCAGCGTTAGACGGAGGGAGAGCGCGGAGACCCAGTACTTC
15,TRBJ2-4,TRBV7-2,-,-,CASSPGGAAKNIQYF,TGTGCCAGCAGCCCAGGGGGGGCAGCCAAAAACATTCAGTACTTC
15,TRBJ2-7,TRBV19,TRBD1,-,CASSGRDRSSYEQYF,TGTGCCAGTAGTGGCCGGGACAGGAGTTCCTACGAGCAGTACTTC
15,TRBJ2-2,TRBV9,TRBD2,-,CASSSGLAGAGELFF,TGTGCCAGCAGCTCGGGACTAGCGGGAGCCGGGGAGCTGTTTTTT
16,TRBJ2-5,TRBV28,TRBD2,-,CASNPGGGSGRETQYF,TGTGCCAGCAACCCGGGAGGGGGATCGGGACGAGAGACCCAGTACTTC
19,TRBJ2-5,TRBV7-9,-,-,CASSPPSPGEGVGQETQYF,TGTGCCAGCAGCCCTCCTAGTCCGGGGGAAGGGGTGGGCCAAGAGACCCAGTACTTC
14,TRBJ2-5,TRBV5-1,-,few,CASSFASLDGTQYF,TGCGCCAGCAGCTTTGCGAGCCTAGATGGGACCCAGTACTTC
14,TRBJ2-1,TRBV11-2,TRBD1,once,CASSPGQGNNEQFF,TGTGCCAGCAGCCCGGGACAGGGGAACAATGAGCAGTTCTTC
15,TRBJ2-4,TRBV5-5,TRBD2,-,CASSLAGGERNIQYF,TGTGCCAGCAGCTTGGCGGGGGGTGAAAGGAACATTCAGTACTTC
17,TRBJ2-3,TRBV5-1,TRBD1,-,CASSLSGTGGLAGTQYF,TGCGCCAGCAGCTTGTCCGGGACAGGGGGATTAGCGGGTACGCAGTATTTT
15,TRBJ2-3,TRBV5-8,-,-,CASSLLSPGTDTQYF,TGTGCCAGCAGCTTGTTGTCACCAGGCACAGATACGCAGTATTTT
12,TRBJ1-3,TRBV2,-,-,CASRRDGNTIYF,TGTGCCAGCCGGAGGGATGGAAACACCATATATTTT